The next 27 T cell receptor beta chains were all read from a single sample in a study of shared clonotypes between healthy human individuals. As defined, naive CD8 cells were CD45RO-negative and positively selected for CCR7, with terminally differentiated effector memory CD45RA+ cells excluded. Sequencing used immunoSEQ multiplex PCR; TCRdb keeps in-frame clones, though not all of them. The sample lists about 650,000 clones, nearly 97% occurring once. Sequences were obtained from naive CD8+ T cells sorted from blood. These TCRs come from a woman aged 25 to 39 in good health.

The chain joins TRBV4-1 to TRBJ2-1; a weak D match, TRBD2 (6 bases). CDR3 length: 14 amino acids. The germline V gene encodes CDR1 MGHRA and CDR2 YSYEKL. V was pared by 1 base and J by 8 bases, with 12 bases between. The CDR3 protein is CASSQGGGAHEQFF. As DNA, the CDR3 is TGCGCCAGCAGCCAAGGGGGCGGGGCACATGAGCAGTTCTTC.

The J gene is TRBJ1-5, the V gene TRBV30; 7 positions agree with TRBD1. Per the germline V gene, CDR1 is GTSNPN and CDR2 is SVGIG (reference sequence). The CDR3 sequence is 14 residues long. Unmatched junction bases numbered 6, after V lost 3 bases and J lost 4 bases. This CDR3 reads CAWSPGQQNQPQHF. The CDR3 DNA reads as TGTGCCTGGAGCCCGGGACAGCAAAATCAGCCCCAGCATTTT.

With regard to this clone: This sample includes further DNA sequences coding for the same CDR3. The rearrangement uses TRBV19 and TRBJ2-2, with 8 bases that match TRBD2. V gave up 1 base and J gave up 2 bases; unmatched junction bases: 3. The CDR3 length is 16 residues. Germline CDR1 is LNHDA and CDR2 is SQIVND (reference sequence). In DNA form, the CDR3 reads TGTGCCAGTAGTATAGCTAGCGGGCTAAACACCGGGGAGCTGTTTTTT. Protein: CASSIASGLNTGELFF.

The chain combines TRBV28 with TRBJ2-1; 9 bases fit TRBD2. The ends lost 6 bases at V and 8 bases at J; junction bases unmatched: 11. The CDR3 has 15 residues. The germline gives CDR1 MDHEN, CDR2 SYDVKM. In nucleotides, the CDR3 is TGTGCCAGCAGATTTAGCGGGGGAACAGTCGATGAGCAGTTCTTC. It is translated as CASRFSGGTVDEQFF.

V usage is TRBV6-5 and J usage is TRBJ2-7, with TRBD2 as a possible D gene (6 bases). V gave up 4 bases and J gave up 7 bases, with 14 bases separating them. CDR3 length: 13 residues. Germline V gives CDR1 MNHEY, CDR2 SVGAGI. The CDR3 protein is CASSSGRFGEQYF. The DNA for the CDR3 is TGTGCCAGCAGTTCGGGGAGGTTCGGAGAGCAGTACTTC.

The V gene is TRBV10-1, the J gene TRBJ2-1, with D unresolved. Germline V gives CDR1 WNHNN, CDR2 SYGVQD (reference sequence). The germline V and J ends were trimmed by 3 bases and 5 bases, with 8 bases remaining between them. The CDR3 loop spans 13 amino acids. This chain's CDR3 is CASSDEVNNEQFF. The CDR3 DNA follows: TGCGCCAGCAGTGATGAGGTTAACAATGAGCAGTTCTTC.

The chain employs TRBV19 and TRBJ2-1; D might be TRBD2 (6 bases). The CDR3 has 13 residues. Germline assignment: CDR1 LNHDA and CDR2 SQIVND (reference sequence). Trimming took off 6 bases at V and 6 bases at J, with 12 bases between the two ends. The CDR3 spells CASSWTTINEQFF. The CDR3 region has the DNA TGTGCCAGTAGCTGGACTACTATCAATGAGCAGTTCTTC.

The chain has TRBV2 and TRBJ1-2, with a possible D match to TRBD1 (6 bases). Per the germline V gene, CDR1 is SNHLY and CDR2 is FYNNEI. The ends were cut back, 8 bases at V and 6 bases at J, with 13 bases in the middle. The CDR3 loop spans 12 amino acids. The CDR3 loop reads CASSGGIHGYTF. The DNA of the CDR3 is TGTGCCAGCTCTGGGGGCATTCATGGCTACACCTTC.

The gene calls are TRBV2 and TRBJ2-5; 8 bases align to TRBD1. The CDR3 is 16 amino acids. V lost 1 base, J lost 0 bases, and 4 bases stayed unmatched. Germline CDR1 SNHLY, CDR2 FYNNEI. The DNA for the CDR3 is TGTGCCAGCAGTGAAGTCTCAGGGGGCAACCAAGAGACCCAGTACTTC. This codes for CASSEVSGGNQETQYF.

This rearrangement joins TRBV15 to TRBJ2-7; a weak D match, TRBD2 (6 bases). Germline V gene sequence: CDR1 LNHNV, CDR2 YYDKDF (reference sequence). The CDR3 is 13 amino acids. Trimming removed 5 bases from V and 5 bases from J, with 13 bases in between. The CDR3 region is CATSQTRRDEQYF. The CDR3 nucleotides read TGTGCCACCAGCCAGACTAGGCGGGACGAGCAGTACTTC.

The V gene is TRBV23-1, the J gene TRBJ2-7; perhaps D is TRBD1 or TRBD2 (5 bases each). TRBV23-1 is recorded as an ORF, its role being uncertain. Trimming removed 5 bases at V and 4 bases at J, with 15 bases between. The CDR3 totals 14 residues. The CDR3 region has the DNA TGCGCCAGCAGTGATAACGGGACGTTTTACGAGCAGTACTTC. It yields the protein CASSDNGTFYEQYF.

J is TRBJ2-7 and V is TRBV4-1; D remains ambiguous. The CDR3 is made up of 14 amino acids. V was clipped by 6 bases and J by 0 bases, with 12 bases between them. CDR1 and CDR2 from the germline V gene are MGHRA and YSYEKL. Here the CDR3 DNA reads TGCGCCAGCAGGTTAGATTCCCTCTCCTACGAGCAGTACTTC. This translates into CASRLDSLSYEQYF.

This chain links TRBV19 with TRBJ2-7; tentative D call: TRBD1 (5 bases). Trimming removed 6 bases from V and 4 bases from J, with 13 bases in between. The germline V gene has CDR1 LNHDA and CDR2 SQIVND (reference sequence). This CDR3 region has 13 residues. CDR3 coding DNA: TGTGCCAGTAGACCGCACACAGGATACGAGCAGTACTTC. Translated: CASRPHTGYEQYF. The complete variable domain, with remaining parts taken from reference TRBV19 and TRBJ2-7, reads DGGITQSPKYLFRKEGQNVTLSCEQNLNHDAMYWYRQDPGQGLRLIYYSQIVNDFQKGDIAEGYSVSREKKESFPLTVTSAQKNPTAFYLCASRPHTGYEQYFGPGTRLTVT.

This chain uses TRBV7-2 with TRBJ2-7, with a weak D call TRBD1 (5 bases). CDR3 size: 16 residues. The germline gives CDR1 SGHTA, CDR2 FQGNSA. V dropped 1 base and J dropped 0 bases, with 13 bases sitting between them. The CDR3 bases are TGTGCCAGCAGCTTAGATGGGGCTACAACCTCCTACGAGCAGTACTTC. This translates into CASSLDGATTSYEQYF.

The V and J genes are TRBV13 and TRBJ1-1, with D possibly being TRBD1 (5 bases). The CDR3 has 12 residues. From germline, CDR1 is PRHDT and CDR2 FYEKMQ (reference sequence). The germline V and J ends were trimmed by 1 base and 11 bases, with 11 bases remaining between them. The CDR3 here is CASSLDQGDAFF. The CDR3, as DNA: TGTGCCAGCAGCTTAGACCAGGGTGACGCTTTCTTT.

V gene TRBV5-1 combines with J gene TRBJ2-5; the match to TRBD2 covers 11 bases. Germline trimming cut 4 bases from V and 2 bases from J; bases unmatched to any gene: 10. CDR1 is SGHRS and CDR2 is YFSETQ in the germline V gene. The CDR3 has 17 amino acids. The CDR3: CASSLSGTSGLQETQYF. The CDR3 DNA follows: TGCGCCAGCAGCCTCTCCGGGACTAGCGGACTTCAAGAGACCCAGTACTTC.

This chain links TRBV7-8 with TRBJ2-7, with D possibly being TRBD2 (5 bases). Germline CDR1 reads SGHVS; CDR2 reads FQNEAQ. The CDR3 covers 16 residues. V was cut by 5 bases and J by 2 bases, with 19 bases left in between. The CDR3 DNA reads TGTGCCAGCAGCCCTCCCGGGGTGTACGCCACCTACGAGCAGTACTTC. It is translated as CASSPPGVYATYEQYF.

The V gene is TRBV7-9, the J gene TRBJ1-1; a weak D match, TRBD1 (5 bases). In germline, CDR1 is SEHNR, CDR2 FQNEAQ (reference sequence). Trimming pared 2 bases from V and 1 base from J, leaving 5 bases between. CDR3 length equals 13 residues. The CDR3 loop is CASSLTGNTEAFF. The CDR3 nucleotides are TGTGCCAGCAGCTTAACAGGGAACACTGAAGCTTTCTTT.

The V and J genes are TRBV5-4 and TRBJ2-3; 7 bases fit TRBD1. This CDR3 is 17 amino acids long. V lost 0 bases, J lost 4 bases, and 11 bases stayed unmatched. Per germline, CDR1 SGHNT and CDR2 YYREEE (reference sequence). The CDR3 bases are TGTGCCAGCAGCTTGGTTTTGGTAGGGGGCGCCTCAGATACGCAGTATTTT. Translating it yields CASSLVLVGGASDTQYF.

The chain joins TRBV9 to TRBJ2-7, with D perhaps matching TRBD2 (5 bases). Germline CDR1 SGDLS, CDR2 YYNGEE. V dropped 0 bases and J dropped 0 bases, with 13 bases sitting between them. This CDR3 has 16 residues. In DNA, the CDR3 is TGTGCCAGCAGCGTAGGCGGCGGGTCGAGCTCCTACGAGCAGTACTTC. Translating gives CASSVGGGSSSYEQYF. Full variable domain (rest looked up from reference TRBV9 and TRBJ2-7): DSGVTQTPKHLITATGQRVTLRCSPRSGDLSVYWYQQSLDQGLQFLIQYYNGEERAKGNILERFSAQQFPDLHSELNLSSLELGDSALYFCASSVGGGSSSYEQYFGPGTRLTVT.

The chain combines TRBV9 with TRBJ1-1; tentative D call: TRBD1 (6 bases). The V gene's germline CDR1 is SGDLS and CDR2 YYNGEE. The CDR3 runs to 12 residues. Trimming pared 1 base from V and 8 bases from J, leaving 9 bases between. The CDR3 nucleotides are TGTGCCAGCAGCGTAAACGACAGGGAAGCTTTCTTT. Translating gives CASSVNDREAFF.

The rearrangement uses TRBV11-2 and TRBJ2-7; 9 bases are shared with TRBD1. The V segment lost 6 bases and the J segment 5 bases; nucleotides outside the gene matches: 2. Per the germline V gene, CDR1 is SGHAT and CDR2 is FQNNGV. CDR3 size: 12 residues. The CDR3 spells CASSRQGDEQYF. CDR3 bases: TGTGCCAGCAGTCGACAGGGGGACGAGCAGTACTTC. The entire variable domain, with the rest obtained from reference TRBV11-2 and TRBJ2-7, is as follows: EAGVAQSPRYKIIEKRQSVAFWCNPISGHATLYWYQQILGQGPKLLIQFQNNGVVDDSQLPKDRFSAERLKGVDSTLKIQPAKLEDSAVYLCASSRQGDEQYFGPGTRLTVT.

The chain carries TRBV25-1 and TRBJ2-5; maybe TRBD2 (5 bases). Trimming left V 6 bases short and J 5 bases short, with 22 bases between. Per germline, CDR1 MGHDK and CDR2 SYGVNS. CDR3 length: 16 residues. The CDR3 region has the DNA TGTGCCAGCAGCACACCCCGGGGAAGGTCCCCGGAGACCCAGTACTTC. Its protein is CASSTPRGRSPETQYF.

This chain joins TRBV2 and TRBJ1-4; D is possibly TRBD1 (5 bases). Trimming took off 1 base at V and 6 bases at J, with 9 bases between the two ends. CDR3 length: 14 amino acids. Germline V CDR1 and CDR2: SNHLY, FYNNEI. In nucleotides, the CDR3 is TGTGCCAGCAGTGAAGAGACAGTTTATGAAAAACTGTTTTTT. It is translated as CASSEETVYEKLFF.

The rearrangement links TRBV11-2 to TRBJ2-1; TRBD1 agrees at 9 bases. Germline CDR1 and CDR2: SGHAT and FQNNGV. V shed 6 bases and J 12 bases; nucleotides not matched to a gene: 6. The CDR3 is 12 amino acids. CDR3 loop: CASRYPGQGQFF. CDR3 DNA: TGTGCCAGCAGGTACCCGGGACAGGGGCAGTTCTTC.

The rearrangement joins TRBV2 to TRBJ1-6; D uncertain. V lost 1 base and J lost 9, with 19 bases in between. The germline V gene encodes CDR1 SNHLY and CDR2 FYNNEI. CDR3 length equals 17 residues. Here the CDR3 DNA reads TGTGCCAGCAGTGAAGTTCCCCAGTCGGTATCCAGTTCACCCCTCCACTTT. This codes for CASSEVPQSVSSSPLHF.

This CDR3 reads CASSLGGHIGYNEQFF. CDR3 DNA: TGTGCCAGCAGCTTAGGGGGACACATAGGGTACAATGAGCAGTTCTTC. The chain employs TRBV11-2 and TRBJ2-1; tentatively, D is TRBD1 (6 bases). The V and J ends lost 1 base and 4 bases respectively, with 14 bases between them. The CDR3 consists of 16 residues. The germline V gene encodes CDR1 SGHAT and CDR2 FQNNGV.